This record concerns one T cell receptor beta chain sequence. Its antigen is unidentified. After removal of 5 bases from V and 6 bases from J, the junction contained 9 bases not matched to a gene. The length of the CDR3 is 14 residues. The data are from a study of T-cell reconstitution after alpha-beta-depleted transplantation in children. Unique molecular identifiers were used in preparing the TCRbeta library. A single record per CDR3 protein comes from TCRdb applying MiXCR to the PCR reads. This table has around 370,000 distinct CDR3 sequences, 15% to 20% appearing once. Points from the study as a whole: After one year, T-cell counts and TCRbeta diversity mostly came from new T cells.

The specimen comprised PBMCs, mostly from graft donor cells, sampled 360 days after TCRalphabeta/CD19-depleted stem cell transplant. The source is a male patient between 2 and 15 years old who had a stem cell transplant for acute lymphoblastic leukemia, so the T cells may come from the graft donor. This chain connects TRBV12-3 or TRBV12-4 to TRBJ1-1, with 7 bases that match TRBD1. CDR3 sequence (DNA): TGTGCCAGCAGTCCTAGAGGGGGCGAGGCTGAAGCTTTCTTT. Its protein is CASSPRGGEAEAFF.